This TCR beta chain comes out of a study of human T cells and chemical hapten exposure. The library attached unique molecular identifiers to individual cDNA molecules. TCRdb ran MiXCR on the RACE reads and lists one entry per CDR3 protein. The profile shows around 300,000 distinct CDR3 sequences, approximately 6.3% of them singletons. Germline-derived CDR1 and CDR2 are LGHNA and YNFKEQ. The CDR3 consists of 14 residues. The V and J ends lost 1 base and 3 bases respectively, with 10 bases between them. This clonotype was counted between two and nine times. The time point denotes: patch test 1, 2 weeks after DPC sensitization. Treatment denoted: therapeutic diphenylcyclopropenone sensitization with weekly scalp DPC.

This chain uses TRBV4-2 with TRBJ2-7; D is undetermined. The clonotype was recovered from a woman under 30 with alopecia areata. Some clones in this sample may be carry-over from other donors' samples. This sample comprised whole blood, obtained in connection with sensitization to the hapten diphenylcyclopropenone (DPC). CDR3 in DNA: TGTGCCAGCAGCCAAGGACGGTGGAGCTACGAGCAGTACTTC. Protein product: CASSQGRWSYEQYF.